Below, 29 T cell receptor beta chains from the same sample are listed, as sequenced in a study of blood T cell repertoires in COVID-19. The data were produced by immunoSEQ multiplex PCR, yet TCRdb's version contains in-frame clones alone and is incomplete. The sample yields approximately 350,000 clones, around 91% seen once. The sequencing sample was made of peripheral blood. Source of these receptors: a woman between 18 and 30 years old who had recovered from COVID-19.

V gene TRBV25-1 combines with J gene TRBJ2-1; a possible D gene is TRBD2 (6 bases). This CDR3 spans 16 amino acids. CDR1 is MGHDK and CDR2 is SYGVNS in the germline V gene. Trimming pared 7 bases from V and 14 bases from J, leaving 30 bases between. The CDR3 DNA reads as TGTGCCAGCATCCCAGCCCAGGCCTCGGAGACTAGTCGAAAGTTCTTC. This codes for CASIPAQASETSRKFF.

The rearrangement links TRBV7-2 to TRBJ2-5; no reliable D call. The V end lost 3 bases, the J end lost 3 bases, and 8 bases lay between the germline ends. CDR1 and CDR2 (germline): SGHTA, FQGNSA. The CDR3 has 13 residues. The CDR3 nucleotides are TGTGCCAGCAGCTTCAACAGCAAAGAGACCCAGTACTTC. This codes for CASSFNSKETQYF.

The chain links TRBV6-4 to TRBJ2-5; weak D call: TRBD2 (7 bases). The germline CDR1 and CDR2 sequences are MRHNA and SNTAGT. CDR3 length: 19 residues. Trimming cost V 3 bases and J 4 bases, with 27 bases left between them. The CDR3 reads CASSEPARGGETRAETQYF. DNA for the CDR3: TGTGCCAGCAGTGAGCCAGCTAGGGGGGGAGAAACTAGGGCAGAGACCCAGTACTTC.

The chain carries TRBV24-1 and TRBJ1-2; tentative D call: TRBD1 (5 bases). CDR3 length: 14 amino acids. Looked up from germline, CDR1 is KGHDR and CDR2 is SFDVKD. The V end was cut by 3 bases, the J end by 7 bases, with 14 bases between. CDR3 DNA: TGTGCCACCAGTGATCCCGGACTCGGGGGTGGCTACACCTTC. It encodes CATSDPGLGGGYTF.

The rearrangement uses TRBV6-5 and TRBJ1-1; D possibly corresponds to TRBD1 (6 bases). Germline CDR1 reads MNHEY; CDR2 reads SVGAGI. The CDR3 has 12 amino acids. V was shortened by 7 bases and J by 11 bases, with 17 bases between the two germline ends. CDR3 protein: CASTDGGPQAFF. CDR3 bases: TGTGCCAGCACCGACGGGGGGCCGCAGGCTTTCTTT.

The J gene is TRBJ1-4, the V gene TRBV5-1; 11 nucleotides align to TRBD1. Germline V gives CDR1 SGHRS, CDR2 YFSETQ. The trim removed 7 bases at V and 10 bases at J, leaving 6 bases unmatched. The CDR3 covers 13 residues. As DNA, the CDR3 is TGCGCCAGCTCTTGGGACAGGGGGGGAAAACTGTTTTTT. Amino acids: CASSWDRGGKLFF.

The chain recombines TRBV13 with TRBJ1-5, with D uncertain. Trimming pared 5 bases from V and 7 bases from J, leaving 9 bases between. The CDR3 extends over 12 amino acids. Per germline, CDR1 PRHDT and CDR2 FYEKMQ (reference sequence). CDR3 in amino acids: CASSRSGQPQHF. CDR3 bases: TGTGCCAGCAGCCGTTCCGGGCAGCCCCAGCATTTT.

The CDR3 nucleotides are TGTGCCAGCAGCCCACGACAGGGGGATGAGCAGTTCTTC. Protein product: CASSPRQGDEQFF. This rearrangement joins TRBV7-9 to TRBJ2-1; 9 bases agree with TRBD1. Germline V gene data show CDR1 as SEHNR and CDR2 as FQNEAQ (reference sequence). The J segment lost 8 bases and the V segment lost 5 bases, leaving 4 bases of the junction unmatched. The CDR3 has 13 amino acids. The variable domain in full, completed from reference TRBV7-9 and TRBJ2-1, reads DTGVSQNPRHKITKRGQNVTFRCDPISEHNRLYWYRQTLGQGPEFLTYFQNEAQLEKSRLLSDRFSAERPKGSFSTLEIQRTEQGDSAMYLCASSPRQGDEQFFGPGTRLTVL.

This chain links TRBV25-1 with TRBJ2-3, with TRBD2 matching 10 bases. Germline CDR1 is MGHDK and CDR2 is SYGVNS. J gave up 3 bases and V 5 bases, and 8 bases lay outside the gene matches. The CDR3 consists of 16 residues. As DNA, the CDR3 is TGTGCCAGCAGTACCCGTCAGACTAGCGGGACAGATACGCAGTATTTT. Translated, it gives CASSTRQTSGTDTQYF.

This chain joins TRBV15 and TRBJ1-1, with no clear D. The CDR3 extends over 12 amino acids. Germline V gene sequence: CDR1 LNHNV, CDR2 YYDKDF (reference sequence). V shed 8 bases and J shed 1 base, with 8 bases lying between them. CDR3 sequence (DNA): TGTGCCACCCGGGGTAGGAACACTGAAGCTTTCTTT. Translation gives CATRGRNTEAFF.

The chain links TRBV6-5 to TRBJ2-7; 10 nucleotides agree with TRBD2. Germline CDR1 MNHEY, CDR2 SVGAGI. V shed 2 bases, J shed 2 bases, and the junction held 3 bases outside the gene matches. This CDR3 comprises 15 residues. In DNA form, the CDR3 reads TGTGCCAGCAGTTACGGACTAGCGGTAACCTACGAGCAGTACGTC. Protein sequence: CASSYGLAVTYEQYV.

V is TRBV4-3 and J is TRBJ1-2; D unclear. The CDR3 runs to 13 residues. V was trimmed by 1 base and J by 5 bases, leaving 8 bases between them. Per germline, CDR1 LGHNA and CDR2 YSLEER. CDR3 in DNA: TGCGCCAGCAGCCAAGCAGGAAGTTATGGCTACACCTTC. Protein product: CASSQAGSYGYTF.

The chain has TRBV5-5 and TRBJ2-5, with a weak D call TRBD1 (6 bases). Germline CDR1 and CDR2: SGHKS and YYEKEE (reference sequence). The CDR3 has 16 residues. V shed 4 bases and J shed 3 bases, with 19 bases lying between them. The DNA for the CDR3 is TGTGCCAGCAGCATAGAGGACAGTTTCGCCGAAGAGACCCAGTACTTC. This gives the protein CASSIEDSFAEETQYF.

This chain connects TRBV6-2 or TRBV6-3 to TRBJ1-1; perhaps TRBD1 as D (5 bases). V was shortened by 5 bases and J by 3 bases, with 10 bases between the two germline ends. Per the germline V gene, CDR1 is MNHEY and CDR2 is SVGEGT. The CDR3 contains 13 residues. The CDR3 is CASSPAGDTEAFF. CDR3 DNA sequence: TGTGCCAGCAGTCCAGCGGGGGACACTGAAGCTTTCTTT.

This clone was recorded once. The chain employs TRBV10-3 and TRBJ1-1; D uncertain. The V end was cut by 10 bases, the J end by 7 bases, with 16 bases between. Germline values: CDR1 ENHRY, CDR2 SYGVKD. The CDR3 loop spans 12 amino acids. As DNA, the CDR3 is TGTGCCACCGGTCGTATGGGAGATGAAGCTTTCTTT. Its protein product is CATGRMGDEAFF.

The V gene is TRBV7-2, the J gene TRBJ2-4; tentatively, D is TRBD2 (5 bases). Germline V gives CDR1 SGHTA, CDR2 FQGNSA. V was clipped by 1 base and J by 0 bases, with 7 bases between them. This CDR3 region has 15 residues. The chain's CDR3 is CASSLGEIAKNIQYF. DNA for the CDR3: TGTGCCAGCAGCTTAGGGGAGATAGCCAAAAACATTCAGTACTTC.

The chain recombines TRBV27 with TRBJ1-6; 7 bases line up with TRBD1. The CDR3 spans 17 residues. CDR1 and CDR2 from the germline V gene are MNHEY and SMNVEV (reference sequence). Germline trimming cut 5 bases from V and 0 bases from J; bases unmatched to any gene: 7. This CDR3 is CASSLNAGGSYNSPLHF. The CDR3 nucleotides are TGTGCCAGCAGTCTCAATGCAGGGGGCTCCTATAATTCACCCCTCCACTTT.

A few counts support this clone. The rearrangement uses TRBV28 and TRBJ1-2, with a possible D match to TRBD1 (6 bases). Trimming took 5 bases from V and 4 from J, leaving 17 bases between them. Germline loops: CDR1 MDHEN, CDR2 SYDVKM. The CDR3 has 15 amino acids. The CDR3 DNA sequence: TGTGCCAGCAGTCCACCGGCAGGGGCGGCCTATGGCTACACCTTC. Protein product: CASSPPAGAAYGYTF.

The gene calls are TRBV6-5 and TRBJ1-1, with D possibly being TRBD1 (6 bases). V dropped 6 bases and J dropped 6 bases, with 8 bases sitting between them. The CDR3 spans 11 residues. Germline CDR1 MNHEY, CDR2 SVGAGI. CDR3 DNA sequence: TGTGCCAGCAGCCGGACAGCTGAAGCTTTCTTT. It is translated as CASSRTAEAFF.

The chain recombines TRBV2 with TRBJ1-1; 7 nucleotides agree with TRBD1. Germline values: CDR1 SNHLY, CDR2 FYNNEI. The length of the CDR3 is 15 residues. After removal of 4 bases from V and 3 bases from J, the junction contained 8 bases not matched to a gene. CDR3 coding DNA: TGTGCCAGCAGTGTTACGACAGGGCGGGACACTGAAGCTTTCTTT. It encodes CASSVTTGRDTEAFF.

J is TRBJ2-1 and V is TRBV29-1; tentatively, D is TRBD2 (6 bases). Germline lookup yields CDR1 SQVTM and CDR2 ANQGSEA. The CDR3 loop spans 14 amino acids. V was clipped by 6 bases and J by 5 bases, with 17 bases between them. CDR3 in amino acids: CSVDDTGTDNEQFF. CDR3 DNA: TGCAGCGTAGACGATACCGGGACTGACAATGAGCAGTTCTTC.

V usage is TRBV7-2 and J usage is TRBJ2-3, with no clear D. The germline gives CDR1 SGHTA, CDR2 FQGNSA. V was shortened by 5 bases and J by 6 bases, with 15 bases between the two germline ends. The CDR3 runs 14 residues. Here the CDR3 DNA reads TGTGCCAGCAGCCCGTTCGTTTCTAGGGATACGCAGTATTTT. Translated: CASSPFVSRDTQYF. The variable domain in full, with the rest retrieved from reference TRBV7-2 and TRBJ2-3, is GAGVSQSPSNKVTEKGKDVELRCDPISGHTALYWYRQSLGQGLEFLIYFQGNSAPDKSGLPSDRFSAERTGGSVSTLTIQRTQQEDSAVYLCASSPFVSRDTQYFGPGTRLTVL.

The chain joins TRBV11-3 to TRBJ2-7; D is ambiguous. Trimming stripped 2 bases from V and 1 base from J, with 12 bases between. The germline V gene encodes CDR1 SGHNT and CDR2 YENEEA. The CDR3 is 15 residues long. CDR3 coding DNA: TGTGCCAGCAGCTTATCGCCTGGTCGGTCCTACGAGCAGTACGTC. Amino acids: CASSLSPGRSYEQYV.

V usage is TRBV5-1 and J usage is TRBJ2-1, with D maybe TRBD2 (5 bases). This CDR3 is built from 15 residues. The V end lost 2 bases, the J end lost 0 bases, and 9 bases lay between the germline ends. Germline V CDR1 and CDR2: SGHRS, YFSETQ. The DNA for the CDR3 is TGCGCCAGCAGCTTTTCTAGCCCCTCCTACAATGAGCAGTTCTTC. Translating it yields CASSFSSPSYNEQFF. Filled out from reference TRBV5-1 and TRBJ2-1, the complete variable domain reads KAGVTQTPRYLIKTRGQQVTLSCSPISGHRSVSWYQQTPGQGLQFLFEYFSETQRNKGNFPGRFSGRQFSNSRSEMNVSTLELGDSALYLCASSFSSPSYNEQFFGPGTRLTVL.

The J gene is TRBJ2-5, the V gene TRBV19; weak D call: TRBD1 (5 bases). V dropped 6 bases and J dropped 2 bases, with 10 bases sitting between them. The length of the CDR3 is 13 residues. Germline CDR1 is LNHDA and CDR2 is SQIVND (reference sequence). The CDR3 region is CASSPTEQETQYF. The CDR3 nucleotides are TGTGCCAGTAGCCCGACAGAACAAGAGACCCAGTACTTC.

This chain uses TRBV7-2 with TRBJ2-3, with 8 bases fitting TRBD1. CDR1 and CDR2 (germline): SGHTA, FQGNSA. The CDR3 covers 13 residues. V shed 4 bases, J shed 5 bases, and the junction held 2 bases outside the gene matches. For the CDR3, the DNA is TGTGCCAGCAGCTCCGACAGGGGAGATACGCAGTATTTT. Its protein product is CASSSDRGDTQYF.

This sequence joins TRBV21-1 and TRBJ2-6; the table's D call, TRBD1, has no DNA check behind it. TRBV21-1 is deemed a pseudogene. The CDR3 sequence is 18 residues long. The CDR3 sequence is CASTRGPLDSSGANVLTF. The CDR3 DNA reads TGTGCCAGCACCCGAGGACCCTTGGACAGCTCTGGGGCCAACGTCCTGACTTTC.

J is TRBJ1-2 and V is TRBV6-1; 7 nucleotides agree with TRBD1. After removal of 7 bases from V and 3 bases from J, the junction contained 8 bases not matched to a gene. The CDR3 is 14 amino acids. Germline CDR1 and CDR2: MNHNS and SASEGT. The CDR3 loop is CASTRGGLDYGYTF. The DNA for the CDR3 is TGTGCCAGCACGCGAGGGGGCTTGGACTATGGCTACACCTTC.

The V and J genes are TRBV7-9 and TRBJ2-3, with 7 nucleotides matching TRBD2. Germline trimming cut 0 bases from V and 6 bases from J; bases unmatched to any gene: 9. CDR1 is SEHNR, CDR2 FQNEAQ, per germline (reference sequence). There are 16 residues in the CDR3. The CDR3: CASSLALGGSTDTQYF. The CDR3 coding sequence is TGTGCCAGCAGCTTAGCATTGGGCGGGAGTACGGATACGCAGTATTTT.